This TCR beta chain comes out of a study of cytomegalovirus exposure and HLA in healthy donors. Looked up from germline, CDR1 is LNHDA and CDR2 is SQIVND (reference sequence). This CDR3 spans 16 amino acids. The V end lost 5 bases, the J end lost 5 bases, and 18 bases lay between the germline ends. The PCR used 60 Vbeta and 13 Jbeta primers. Data came from immunoSEQ multiplex PCR; TCRdb stores just in-frame clones and leaves some out. The table has 200,000 to 250,000 clones, about 80% seen once; the top ten hold 5% to 6.5%. The chain uses TRBV19 and TRBJ1-4, with D unclear. The source material was PBMCs. This receptor was obtained from a woman in her 40s in good health and CMV-seropositive. CDR3 protein: CASSPRLRGINEKLFF. The CDR3 DNA reads TGTGCCAGTAGTCCACGCCTCCGGGGAATCAATGAAAAACTGTTTTTT.